This TCR beta chain was captured in a study of T cells in Graves' hyperthyroidism and ophthalmopathy. Study findings and constraints: Classification by a 13 V-J model distinguished ophthalmopathy from stable hyperthyroidism.

Regions amplified from RNA transcripts were the TCR beta CDR3 regions. HTBI primers were employed in a first-round RT-PCR of the TCR CDR3. TCRdb fed the multiplex PCR reads into MiXCR, producing one record per CDR3 protein. This table has about 360,000 distinct CDR3 sequences, 13% appearing once. This clonotype was observed a handful of times. What it binds is unknown. A lack of ophthalmopathy progression within 18 months defined stable Graves' hyperthyroidism. Diagnosis of hyperthyroidism was new in patients aged 18 to 65, and its duration was under 2 months. The receptor comes from a young woman with Graves' hyperthyroidism. Sequencing input: blood.

The CDR3 region is CSAGTGNNNEQFF. The CDR3 nucleotides are TGCAGTGCCGGGACAGGGAATAACAATGAGCAGTTCTTC. The chain recombines TRBV20-1 with TRBJ2-1; 9 positions match TRBD1. CDR1 and CDR2 from the germline V gene are DFQATT and SNEGSKA (reference sequence). CDR3 size: 13 residues. The trim removed 6 bases at V and 5 bases at J, leaving 5 bases unmatched.